These 30 T cell receptor beta chains came from one sample sequenced in a study of PD-1 blockade in mismatch repair-deficient tumors. Clones were read by immunoSEQ multiplex PCR, and TCRdb kept only the in-frame ones, dropping some. The sample holds roughly 50,000 clones, around 73% seen once. Sequencing used peripheral blood, obtained 4 weeks after starting pembrolizumab. These receptors were obtained from an adult with mismatch repair-deficient cancer.

The DNA of the CDR3 is TGCGCCAGCAGCCTACCACTCGCGGGGGACAACACTGAAGCTTTCTTT. It is translated as CASSLPLAGDNTEAFF. The rearrangement joins TRBV5-1 to TRBJ1-1; tentative D call: TRBD1 (5 bases). The CDR3 is made up of 16 amino acids. The V end was cut by 4 bases, the J end by 2 bases, with 18 bases between. Per germline, CDR1 SGHRS and CDR2 YFSETQ.

The V gene is TRBV19, the J gene TRBJ2-4, with a tentative D call TRBD2 (6 bases). Germline assignment: CDR1 LNHDA and CDR2 SQIVND (reference sequence). Trimming removed 3 bases at V and 2 bases at J, with 14 bases between. This CDR3 region has 16 residues. The CDR3 here is CASSIMGGRTKNIQYF. CDR3 sequence (DNA): TGTGCCAGTAGTATCATGGGGGGTCGAACCAAAAACATTCAGTACTTC.

This clone was seen once. The chain employs TRBV7-8 and TRBJ2-1; D is perhaps TRBD2 (6 bases). The CDR3 sequence is 15 residues long. Germline CDR1 SGHVS, CDR2 FQNEAQ. Between the trimmed V and J ends, which lost 0 bases and 2 bases, there was a span of 8 bases. CDR3 in amino acids: CASSLAGGTYNEQFF. In nucleotides, the CDR3 is TGTGCCAGCAGCTTAGCGGGAGGTACCTACAATGAGCAGTTCTTC.

CDR3: CASSQQGRYTEAFF. As DNA, the CDR3 is TGTGCCAGCAGCCAGCAGGGGAGGTACACTGAAGCTTTCTTT. The V call is TRBV14, the J call TRBJ1-1; possible D gene TRBD1, 6 bases. Trimming removed 3 bases from V and 3 bases from J, with 11 bases in between. This CDR3 has 14 residues. The germline V gene has CDR1 SGHDN and CDR2 FVKESK.

In DNA form, the CDR3 reads TGTGCCAGCAGCTTAGTTCCAGAGACCCAGTACTTC. This gives the protein CASSLVPETQYF. This chain connects TRBV7-2 to TRBJ2-5, with D uncertain. CDR3 length: 12 residues. Per the germline V gene, CDR1 is SGHTA and CDR2 is FQGNSA. Trimming pared 1 base from V and 4 bases from J, leaving 4 bases between.

The gene calls are TRBV5-4 and TRBJ2-5; 14 nucleotides align to TRBD2. The CDR3 has 15 amino acids. Per the germline V gene, CDR1 is SGHNT and CDR2 is YYREEE (reference sequence). With 4 bases clipped from V and 2 bases from J, the junction kept 1 base outside the gene matches. For the CDR3, the DNA is TGTGCCAGCAGCCGACTAGCGGGAGGGCAAGAGACCCAGTACTTC. Translating it yields CASSRLAGGQETQYF.

This rearrangement joins TRBV7-9 to TRBJ2-2; D remains unclear. The CDR3 loop spans 10 amino acids. CDR1 is SEHNR and CDR2 is FQNEAQ in the germline V gene (reference sequence). Trimming took off 9 bases at V and 4 bases at J, with 3 bases between the two ends. CDR3 region: CASSTGELFF. The CDR3 DNA follows: TGTGCCAGTTCCACCGGGGAGCTGTTTTTT.

The chain couples TRBV11-2 to TRBJ2-1, with a tentative D call TRBD2 (6 bases). This CDR3 contains 15 residues. Trimming took 2 bases from V and 0 from J, leaving 8 bases between them. Germline values: CDR1 SGHAT, CDR2 FQNNGV. The CDR3 spells CASSLRGSSYNEQFF. Written as DNA, the CDR3 is TGTGCCAGCAGCTTACGGGGGAGCTCCTACAATGAGCAGTTCTTC.

The chain is built from TRBV5-6 and TRBJ1-1; 7 nucleotides match TRBD1. Germline trimming cut 3 bases from V and 1 base from J; bases unmatched to any gene: 18. The germline CDR1 and CDR2 sequences are SGHDT and YYEEEE. CDR3 length: 19 amino acids. The CDR3 region has the DNA TGTGCCAGCAGCTCCTACGTTATCGACAGGGCGGGACGGAACACTGAAGCTTTCTTT. Translating gives CASSSYVIDRAGRNTEAFF.

The chain carries TRBV5-6 and TRBJ1-5; D not resolved. Germline V gives CDR1 SGHDT, CDR2 YYEEEE. This CDR3 region has 14 residues. V lost 3 bases, J lost 3 bases, and 10 bases lay in between. CDR3 DNA sequence: TGTGCCAGCAGCTCATCAGGCCTCAATCAGCCCCAGCATTTT. Translated, it gives CASSSSGLNQPQHF.

This chain links TRBV6-5 with TRBJ2-7; either TRBD1 or TRBD2 may fit D (5 bases each). Germline V lookup: CDR1 MNHEY, CDR2 SVGAGI. Between the trimmed V and J ends, which lost 7 bases and 0 bases, there was a span of 13 bases. The CDR3 covers 14 residues. CDR3 sequence reads: CASMGVGSSYEQYF. Here the CDR3 DNA reads TGTGCCAGCATGGGGGTGGGGAGCTCCTACGAGCAGTACTTC.

The rearrangement joins TRBV19 to TRBJ1-2; D not resolved. The CDR3 runs to 15 residues. The germline V gene has CDR1 LNHDA and CDR2 SQIVND (reference sequence). The V and J ends lost 5 bases and 1 base respectively, with 14 bases between them. The CDR3 DNA reads TGTGCCAGTAGTGAGGGCGCTTCGATTAACTATGGCTACACCTTC. This gives the protein CASSEGASINYGYTF. Looking up the rest from reference TRBV19 and TRBJ1-2 gives the full variable domain: DGGITQSPKYLFRKEGQNVTLSCEQNLNHDAMYWYRQDPGQGLRLIYYSQIVNDFQKGDIAEGYSVSREKKESFPLTVTSAQKNPTAFYLCASSEGASINYGYTFGSGTRLTVV.

The chain combines TRBV11-3 with TRBJ1-2; 8 nucleotides match TRBD1. V gave up 4 bases and J gave up 3 bases; unmatched junction bases: 7. CDR3 size: 15 residues. Germline assignment: CDR1 SGHNT and CDR2 YENEEA. This CDR3 reads CASSSLGTGDYGYTF. DNA for the CDR3: TGTGCCAGCAGCTCACTGGGGACAGGAGACTATGGCTACACCTTC.

For the CDR3, the DNA is TGTGCCAGCAGGGGACTAGCGGAGGCCTACGAGCAGTACTTC. Translated: CASRGLAEAYEQYF. The chain joins TRBV6-6 to TRBJ2-7; 11 bases match TRBD2. Per germline, CDR1 MNHNY and CDR2 SVGAGI (reference sequence). CDR3 length equals 14 residues. Germline trimming cut 6 bases from V and 2 bases from J; bases unmatched to any gene: 3.

This chain connects TRBV6-1 to TRBJ2-1, with D possibly being TRBD1 or TRBD2 (5 bases each). Germline CDR1 MNHNS, CDR2 SASEGT. The V and J ends lost 3 bases and 9 bases respectively, with 12 bases between them. This CDR3 is 13 amino acids long. The CDR3 sequence: CASSEGPGREQFF. CDR3 nucleotide sequence: TGTGCCAGCAGTGAGGGACCTGGGCGTGAGCAGTTCTTC.

This clone was seen just once. The V call is TRBV6-5, the J call TRBJ1-2, with 7 bases that match TRBD1. The V gene end was trimmed by 5 bases and the J gene end by 3 bases; junction bases not matched to a gene: 6. The CDR3 spans 14 residues. Germline V CDR1 and CDR2: MNHEY, SVGAGI. This CDR3 is CASSRSGTDYGYTF. Written as DNA, the CDR3 is TGTGCCAGCAGTCGTTCCGGGACAGACTATGGCTACACCTTC.

The chain uses TRBV14 and TRBJ2-4; D is unclear. This CDR3 has 13 residues. V lost 4 bases and J 9 bases, leaving 13 bases between the germline ends. The germline V gene has CDR1 SGHDN and CDR2 FVKESK. This CDR3 is CASSPNDGGIQYF. In DNA form, the CDR3 reads TGTGCCAGCAGCCCAAACGACGGTGGCATTCAGTACTTC.

This clone showed up just a few times. The V gene is TRBV5-1, the J gene TRBJ2-7, with D unresolved. CDR3 length: 13 amino acids. V lost 4 bases to trimming and J lost 3 bases, with 11 bases between them. Per germline, CDR1 SGHRS and CDR2 YFSETQ. Here the CDR3 reads CASSPQAGYEQYF. The CDR3 DNA is TGCGCCAGCAGCCCCCAGGCCGGCTACGAGCAGTACTTC.

This clone showed up just once. The chain links TRBV9 to TRBJ2-7; 12 nucleotides match TRBD2. V shed 3 bases, J shed 4 bases, and the junction held 2 bases outside the gene matches. Germline CDR1 is SGDLS and CDR2 is YYNGEE. The CDR3 covers 14 residues. CDR3 nucleotides: TGTGCCAGCAGCGCGACTAGCGGGAGTTACGAGCAGTACTTC. Translation gives CASSATSGSYEQYF.

The V gene is TRBV9, the J gene TRBJ1-3; weak D call: TRBD1 (5 bases). Trimming shortened V by 1 base and J by 4 bases, and 15 bases separated the two germline ends. The V gene's germline CDR1 is SGDLS and CDR2 YYNGEE. CDR3 size: 16 residues. The DNA of the CDR3 is TGTGCCAGCAGCGTAACATCGGGACCAGAGGGAAACACCATATATTTT. Its protein product is CASSVTSGPEGNTIYF.

This clone was observed a few times. This chain joins TRBV4-1 and TRBJ2-1; D unclear. The CDR3 has 13 residues. Germline CDR1 MGHRA, CDR2 YSYEKL. With 4 bases removed from V and 4 bases from J, the gap between germline ends came to 8 bases. Here the CDR3 DNA reads TGCGCCAGCAGCCGAAACCAATACAATGAGCAGTTCTTC. Its translation: CASSRNQYNEQFF.

This clone was detected once. The chain combines TRBV2 with TRBJ1-1; perhaps TRBD1 as D (6 bases). This CDR3 is 13 amino acids long. V lost 5 bases to trimming and J lost 0 bases, with 7 bases between them. Germline CDR1 reads SNHLY; CDR2 reads FYNNEI. CDR3: CASSWTVNTEAFF. CDR3 DNA: TGTGCCAGCAGTTGGACAGTGAACACTGAAGCTTTCTTT.

This clone has just one count. V and J are TRBV5-4 and TRBJ1-1; D perhaps matches TRBD1 (6 bases). The V end lost 0 bases, the J end lost 1 base, and 10 bases lay between the germline ends. This CDR3 spans 15 amino acids. Germline loops: CDR1 SGHNT, CDR2 YYREEE (reference sequence). The CDR3 DNA reads as TGTGCCAGCAGCTTGGGGGACATTGAGAACACTGAAGCTTTCTTT. It specifies CASSLGDIENTEAFF.

The chain employs TRBV30 and TRBJ2-7, with TRBD1 matching 7 bases. J lost 3 bases, V lost 0 bases, and 5 bases had no gene match. The CDR3 sequence is 14 residues long. Germline lookup yields CDR1 GTSNPN and CDR2 SVGIG (reference sequence). In DNA, the CDR3 is TGTGCCTGGAGTGTACAAGGGGGCATCTACGAGCAGTACTTC. Translated, it gives CAWSVQGGIYEQYF.

This clone was detected only a few times. The chain uses TRBV4-3 and TRBJ2-7, with 9 positions matching TRBD2. V gave up 4 bases and J gave up 3 bases; unmatched junction bases: 1. The length of the CDR3 is 13 residues. Per the germline V gene, CDR1 is LGHNA and CDR2 is YSLEER. CDR3 in DNA: TGCGCCAGCAGCCTTAGCGGGGGCTACGAGCAGTACTTC. Residues: CASSLSGGYEQYF.

The J gene is TRBJ2-3, the V gene TRBV5-6; TRBD2 matches 10 bases. CDR1 is SGHDT, CDR2 YYEEEE, per germline. J was trimmed by 5 bases and V by 2 bases; bases with no gene match: 8. This CDR3 has 16 residues. For the CDR3, the DNA is TGTGCCAGCAGCTTCCTAGCGGGAGAGGGTGTAGATACGCAGTATTTT. This sequence encodes CASSFLAGEGVDTQYF. Full variable domain (rest looked up from reference TRBV5-6 and TRBJ2-3): DAGVTQSPTHLIKTRGQQVTLRCSPKSGHDTVSWYQQALGQGPQFIFQYYEEEERQRGNFPDRFSGHQFPNYSSELNVNALLLGDSALYLCASSFLAGEGVDTQYFGPGTRLTVL.

This chain's CDR3 is CASSLYPGGGPQEQYF. The CDR3 region has the DNA TGTGCCAGCAGCTTATATCCCGGGGGAGGGCCTCAAGAGCAGTACTTC. The chain joins TRBV7-3 to TRBJ2-7, with TRBD2 identical over 7 bases. This CDR3 is built from 16 residues. The J segment lost 7 bases and the V segment lost 2 bases, leaving 14 bases of the junction unmatched. Germline V gene lookup returns CDR1 SGHTA and CDR2 FQGTGA.

The chain links TRBV5-4 to TRBJ2-1; 10 bases fit TRBD2. Per germline, CDR1 SGHNT and CDR2 YYREEE (reference sequence). J gave up 8 bases and V 9 bases, and 8 bases lay outside the gene matches. CDR3 length equals 13 residues. CDR3 sequence (DNA): TGTGCCATAAGGCTAGCGGGAGTAGATGAGCAGTTCTTC. It translates to CAIRLAGVDEQFF. The complete variable domain, with remaining parts taken from reference TRBV5-4 and TRBJ2-1, reads ETGVTQSPTHLIKTRGQQVTLRCSSQSGHNTVSWYQQALGQGPQFIFQYYREEENGRGNFPPRFSGLQFPNYSSELNVNALELDDSALYLCAIRLAGVDEQFFGPGTRLTVL.

The chain combines TRBV2 with TRBJ1-5, with TRBD1 identical over 9 bases. Trimming took 8 bases from V and 5 from J; bases not matched to a gene: 7. Germline V CDR1 and CDR2: SNHLY, FYNNEI. CDR3 length: 14 amino acids. The CDR3 DNA follows: TGTGCCAGCGGGGGACAGGGTACTTATCAGCCCCAGCATTTT. Its protein product is CASGGQGTYQPQHF.

The count of this clone is one. The chain joins TRBV4-3 to TRBJ2-5; TRBD2 aligns across 7 bases. CDR1 LGHNA and CDR2 YSLEER come from the germline V gene. The CDR3 runs 16 residues. Trimming took 1 base from V and 7 from J; bases not matched to a gene: 12. The DNA for the CDR3 is TGCGCCAGCAGCCAAGGGACGGGAGGCCCAACCGGGACCCAGTACTTC. Protein sequence: CASSQGTGGPTGTQYF.